The 10 T cell receptor beta chains below come from one sample, sequenced in a study of OX40 agonist ivuxolimab in advanced cancers. Repertoires were generated with immunoSEQ multiplex PCR, while TCRdb's copy carries only in-frame clones and drops some. This table has 82,000 or so clones, approximately 85% appearing once. The source was CD4+ or CD8+ T cells sorted from blood, collected in a trial of the OX40 agonist ivuxolimab. These receptors originate from an adult with an advanced solid tumor such as melanoma, head and neck, liver or kidney cancer.

The rearrangement joins TRBV5-4 to TRBJ2-7; 9 nucleotides line up with TRBD1. The V segment lost 7 bases and the J segment 4 bases; nucleotides outside the gene matches: 6. Germline lookup yields CDR1 SGHNT and CDR2 YYREEE (reference sequence). The CDR3 runs 13 residues. The CDR3 DNA sequence: TGTGCCAGCTCACAGGGGGCGGTTTACGAGCAGTACTTC. Protein product: CASSQGAVYEQYF. Looking up the rest from reference TRBV5-4 and TRBJ2-7 gives the full variable domain: ETGVTQSPTHLIKTRGQQVTLRCSSQSGHNTVSWYQQALGQGPQFIFQYYREEENGRGNFPPRFSGLQFPNYSSELNVNALELDDSALYLCASSQGAVYEQYFGPGTRLTVT.

The V and J genes are TRBV6-5 and TRBJ1-2; D uncertain. Germline CDR1 is MNHEY and CDR2 is SVGAGI. This CDR3 region has 13 residues. Trimming cost V 2 bases and J 2 bases, with 6 bases left between them. The CDR3 protein is CASSYTQNYGYTF. CDR3 nucleotide sequence: TGTGCCAGCAGTTACACCCAGAACTATGGCTACACCTTC.

This clone was picked up a small number of times. The chain is built from TRBV5-6 and TRBJ2-5, with 14 bases fitting TRBD2. Germline lookup yields CDR1 SGHDT and CDR2 YYEEEE. This CDR3 contains 18 residues. The J segment lost 1 base and the V segment lost 5 bases, leaving 10 bases of the junction unmatched. The CDR3 protein is CASSRRMTSGGAQETQYF. CDR3 coding DNA: TGTGCCAGCAGTCGTAGAATGACTAGCGGGGGGGCCCAAGAGACCCAGTACTTC.

This clone was seen a few times. Other DNA sequences in the sample encode the same CDR3. The chain carries TRBV30 and TRBJ1-2; D unresolved. The germline CDR1 and CDR2 sequences are GTSNPN and SVGIG (reference sequence). CDR3 size: 12 residues. V lost 2 bases to trimming and J lost 5 bases, with 9 bases between them. The CDR3 region is CAWSTRGYGYTF. The CDR3, as DNA: TGTGCCTGGAGTACCCGTGGGTATGGCTACACCTTC. Variable domain in full (rest from reference TRBV30 and TRBJ1-2): SQTIHQWPATLVQPVGSPLSLECTVEGTSNPNLYWYRQAAGRGLQLLFYSVGIGQISSEVPQNLSASRPQDRQFILSSKKLLLSDSGFYLCAWSTRGYGYTFGSGTRLTVV.

This chain connects TRBV19 to TRBJ2-2; TRBD1 matches at 7 bases. CDR1 and CDR2 (germline): LNHDA, SQIVND (reference sequence). The CDR3 consists of 15 residues. V shed 4 bases, J shed 0 bases, and the junction held 2 bases outside the gene matches. In DNA, the CDR3 is TGTGCCAGTAGTAGAGACAGGGCGAACACCGGGGAGCTGTTTTTT. Protein: CASSRDRANTGELFF.

To note about this clone: Relative to the germline gene, one junction end is altered; a read error may explain this. The chain combines TRBV6-5 with TRBJ1-3, with 9 nucleotides matching TRBD1. The germline gives CDR1 MNHEY, CDR2 SVGAGI. The CDR3 contains 15 residues. The CDR3 region has the DNA TGTGCCAGCAGCAACGACAGGGGGGTGCCGAAACACCAGGATTTT. This gives the protein CASSNDRGVPKHQDF.

This clone was counted between two and nine times. The chain combines TRBV4-3 with TRBJ1-5, with 7 bases that match TRBD1. V dropped 0 bases and J dropped 5; count of bases not matched to a gene: 4. The germline CDR1 and CDR2 sequences are LGHNA and YSLEER. The CDR3 totals 15 residues. As DNA, the CDR3 is TGCGCCAGCAGCCAAGAGTTCGACAGGGATCAGCCCCAGCATTTT. This gives the protein CASSQEFDRDQPQHF.

This clone was seen just once. The chain carries TRBV6-5 and TRBJ1-2; 7 bases match TRBD1. The germline CDR1 and CDR2 sequences are MNHEY and SVGAGI. The CDR3 consists of 14 residues. Unmatched junction bases numbered 7, after V lost 5 bases and J lost 4 bases. The CDR3 protein is CASSRDSGRYGYTF. The DNA of the CDR3 is TGTGCCAGCAGTAGGGACAGCGGCCGCTATGGCTACACCTTC.

The chain combines TRBV2 with TRBJ2-1, with a tentative D call TRBD2 (7 bases). This CDR3 spans 16 amino acids. The V gene's germline CDR1 is SNHLY and CDR2 FYNNEI. V lost 6 bases to trimming and J lost 4 bases, with 19 bases between them. CDR3 DNA: TGTGCCAGCAGCACAAGTGGGGGGGGCGGTTACAATGAGCAGTTCTTC. Encoded protein: CASSTSGGGGYNEQFF. The variable domain in full, with the rest retrieved from reference TRBV2 and TRBJ2-1, is EPEVTQTPSHQVTQMGQEVILRCVPISNHLYFYWYRQILGQKVEFLVSFYNNEISEKSEIFDDQFSVERPDGSNFTLKIRSTKLEDSAMYFCASSTSGGGGYNEQFFGPGTRLTVL.

The gene calls are TRBV5-4 and TRBJ2-1, with 12 bases aligning to TRBD2. V lost 0 bases, J lost 10 bases, and 2 bases stayed unmatched. The CDR3 totals 14 residues. The germline V gene encodes CDR1 SGHNT and CDR2 YYREEE (reference sequence). CDR3 in amino acids: CASSLGGLAGEQFF. DNA for the CDR3: TGTGCCAGCAGCTTGGGCGGACTAGCGGGGGAGCAGTTCTTC.